Its frequency marks the clone carrying this T cell receptor (beta chain) as medium-sized. The sample is drawn from a study of CD8 T cells in cerebrospinal fluid in Alzheimer's disease. TCRdb re-called the 10x single-cell sequencing reads and shows each CDR3 protein once, DNA omitted. The sample totals 450 to 600 distinct CDR3 sequences. CDR1 is SGHAT, CDR2 FQNNGV, per germline. The CDR3 is 16 amino acids. Sequencing was done on a sample of cerebrospinal fluid. The chain combines TRBV11-2 with TRBJ2-3; TCRdb's assignment of TRBD2 cannot be checked, as there is no DNA. This receptor was identified in a human donor with Parkinson's disease. The CDR3 reads CASSPPRQASTDTQYF.